The T cell receptor beta chain described here comes from a study of regulatory T cells in long-lasting Graves disease. Germline CDR1 reads SEHNR; CDR2 reads FQNEAQ (reference sequence). The ends lost 5 bases at V and 8 bases at J; junction bases unmatched: 14. The CDR3 contains 17 residues. This clonotype was observed many times. Arm-PCR of CDR3 regions and iRepertoire HTBI primers were used to build TCR beta libraries. Original methodology: The study identified more than 50 TRBV and some 13 TRBJ segments across samples. TCRdb fed the multiplex PCR reads into MiXCR, producing one record per CDR3 protein. The authors' filters were not applied to this entry. Among about 440,000 distinct CDR3 sequences listed, about 17% were seen once. The time point was: newly diagnosed GD, antithyroid drugs for less than 3 months. RNA extracted from PBMCs served as the sequencing template. The same sample was also studied in work on T cells in Graves' hyperthyroidism and ophthalmopathy. That paper notes: Hyperthyroidism had been newly diagnosed in patients aged 18 to 65, and its duration was under 2 months. The HTBI primer set drove a first-round RT-PCR of the TCR CDR3.

The sample in question was peripheral blood mononuclear cells (PBMCs), obtained at new diagnosis, from a patient treated with antithyroid drugs. The sequence came from a woman aged 25 to 39 with Graves disease. The J gene is TRBJ2-1, the V gene TRBV7-9; TRBD2 agrees at 11 bases. The CDR3 spells CASSRRRSGRAWDEQFF. CDR3 DNA sequence: TGTGCCAGCAGCCGTAGACGTAGCGGGAGGGCATGGGATGAGCAGTTCTTC.